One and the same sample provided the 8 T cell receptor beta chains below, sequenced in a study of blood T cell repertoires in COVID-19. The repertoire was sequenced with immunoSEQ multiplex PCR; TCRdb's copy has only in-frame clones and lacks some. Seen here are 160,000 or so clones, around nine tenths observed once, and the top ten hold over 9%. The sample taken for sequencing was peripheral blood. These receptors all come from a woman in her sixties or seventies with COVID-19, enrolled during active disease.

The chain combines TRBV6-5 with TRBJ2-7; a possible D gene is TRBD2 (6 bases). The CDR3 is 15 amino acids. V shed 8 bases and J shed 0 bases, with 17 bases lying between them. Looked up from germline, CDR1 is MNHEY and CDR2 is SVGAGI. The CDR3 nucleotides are TGTGCCAGCCCCATCGGGGGACCGAGCTCCTACGAGCAGTACTTC. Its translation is CASPIGGPSSYEQYF.

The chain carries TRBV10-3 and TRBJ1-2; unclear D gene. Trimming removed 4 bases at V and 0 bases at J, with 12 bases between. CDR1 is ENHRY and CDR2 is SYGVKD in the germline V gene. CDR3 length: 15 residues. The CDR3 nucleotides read TGTGCCATCAGTGCGGGCGGGGAAGCTAACTATGGCTACACCTTC. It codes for CAISAGGEANYGYTF.

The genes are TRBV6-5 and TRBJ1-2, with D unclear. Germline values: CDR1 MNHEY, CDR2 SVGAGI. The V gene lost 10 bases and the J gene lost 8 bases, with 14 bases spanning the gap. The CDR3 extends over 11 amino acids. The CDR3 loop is CATVSFRGYTF. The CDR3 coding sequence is TGTGCCACCGTATCCTTTCGGGGCTACACCTTC.

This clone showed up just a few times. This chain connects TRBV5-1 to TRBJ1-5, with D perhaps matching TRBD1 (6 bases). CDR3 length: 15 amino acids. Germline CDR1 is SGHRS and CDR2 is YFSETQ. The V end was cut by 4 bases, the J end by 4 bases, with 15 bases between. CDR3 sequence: CASSLTGNSNQPQHF. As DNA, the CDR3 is TGCGCCAGCAGCCTCACAGGGAATTCGAATCAGCCCCAGCATTTT.

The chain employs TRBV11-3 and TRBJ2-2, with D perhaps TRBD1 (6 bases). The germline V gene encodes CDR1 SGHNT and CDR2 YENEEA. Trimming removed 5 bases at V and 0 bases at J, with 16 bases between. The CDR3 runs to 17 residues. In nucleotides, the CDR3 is TGTGCCAGCAGCCGAGACCCCACAGGGTCGAACACCGGGGAGCTGTTTTTT. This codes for CASSRDPTGSNTGELFF.

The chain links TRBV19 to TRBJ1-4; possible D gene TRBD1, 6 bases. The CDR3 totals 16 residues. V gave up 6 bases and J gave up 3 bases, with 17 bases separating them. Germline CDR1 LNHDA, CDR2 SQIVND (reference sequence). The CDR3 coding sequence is TGTGCCAGTAGCTTGACTCCGGGACAAGCTAATGAAAAACTGTTTTTT. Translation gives CASSLTPGQANEKLFF.

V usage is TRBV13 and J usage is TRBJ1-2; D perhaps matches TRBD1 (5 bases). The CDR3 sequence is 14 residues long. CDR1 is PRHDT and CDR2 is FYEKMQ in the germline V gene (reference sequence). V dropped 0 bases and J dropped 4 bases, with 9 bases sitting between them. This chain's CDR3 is CASSLGRRGYGYTF. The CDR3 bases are TGTGCCAGCAGCTTAGGGCGGAGGGGCTATGGCTACACCTTC.

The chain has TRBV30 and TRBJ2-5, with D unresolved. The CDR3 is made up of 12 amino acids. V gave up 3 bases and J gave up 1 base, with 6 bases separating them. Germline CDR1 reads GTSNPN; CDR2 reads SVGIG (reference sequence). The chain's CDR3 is CAWRQTQETQYF. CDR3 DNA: TGTGCCTGGAGACAGACCCAAGAGACCCAGTACTTC.